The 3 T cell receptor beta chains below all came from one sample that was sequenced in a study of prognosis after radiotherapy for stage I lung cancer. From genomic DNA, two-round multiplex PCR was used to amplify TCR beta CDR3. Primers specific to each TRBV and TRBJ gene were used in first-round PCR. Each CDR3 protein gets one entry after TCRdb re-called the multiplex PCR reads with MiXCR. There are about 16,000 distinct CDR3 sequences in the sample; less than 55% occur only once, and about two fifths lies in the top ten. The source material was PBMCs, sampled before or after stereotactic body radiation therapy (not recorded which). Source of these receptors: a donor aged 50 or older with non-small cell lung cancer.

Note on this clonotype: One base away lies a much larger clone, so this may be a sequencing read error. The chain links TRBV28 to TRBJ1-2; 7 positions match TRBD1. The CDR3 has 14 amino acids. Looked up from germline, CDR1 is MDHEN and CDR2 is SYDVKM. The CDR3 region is CASSLGQAKYGYTF. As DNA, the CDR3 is TGTGCCAGCAGTCTCGGACAGGCTAAATATGGCTACACCTTC.

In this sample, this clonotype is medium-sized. The CDR3 loop reads CASSSRDRKEYF. In DNA form, the CDR3 reads TGTGCCAGCAGTTCCCGGGACAGGAAAGAGTACTTC. The chain carries TRBV6-5 and TRBJ2-7, with TRBD1 matching 8 bases. This CDR3 has 12 amino acids. From germline, CDR1 is MNHEY and CDR2 SVGAGI. The V segment lost 4 bases and the J segment 11 bases; nucleotides outside the gene matches: 7.

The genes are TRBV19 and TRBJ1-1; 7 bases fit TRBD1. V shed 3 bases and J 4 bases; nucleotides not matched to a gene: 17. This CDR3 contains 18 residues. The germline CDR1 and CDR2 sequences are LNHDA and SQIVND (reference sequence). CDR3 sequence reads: CASSIHPSAGTVATEAFF. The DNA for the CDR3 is TGTGCCAGTAGTATCCACCCTTCGGCCGGGACAGTTGCCACTGAAGCTTTCTTT. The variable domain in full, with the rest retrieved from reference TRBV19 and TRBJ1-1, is DGGITQSPKYLFRKEGQNVTLSCEQNLNHDAMYWYRQDPGQGLRLIYYSQIVNDFQKGDIAEGYSVSREKKESFPLTVTSAQKNPTAFYLCASSIHPSAGTVATEAFFGQGTRLTVV.